The rows below give T cell receptor beta chains drawn from one sample of a study of graft-versus-host responses after intestinal transplantation. Clones were sequenced by immunoSEQ multiplex PCR, and TCRdb holds only the in-frame ones, with some missing. The table lists around 13,000 clones, 80% to 95% of them singletons. The sequenced sample was PBMCs, obtained 950 to 1,300 days after intestinal transplantation. These TCRs come from a human patient who received an intestinal transplant, so some T cells may come from the graft donor. Both conserved end residues are trimmed from each CDR3. Some rows mark clone size as missing; the rest say once, few, many or name a class of expanded clone.

CDR3	size	V	J
ASGYPDGEFYGYT	NA	TRBV12-5	TRBJ1-2
ATRASGSQPQH	NA	TRBV19	TRBJ1-5
ASSLASLDNSPLH	NA	TRBV5-4	TRBJ1-6
ASSLSQSGAYEQY	NA	TRBV5-5	TRBJ2-7
AMGGTQY	NA	TRBV7-9	TRBJ2-5
ASSTGTSEQF	NA	TRBV7-9	TRBJ2-1
SVAGDLSGNTIY	once	TRBV29-1	TRBJ1-3
ASSLGGRVEKLF	NA	TRBV5-1	TRBJ1-4
AISEERGGAGTGELF	once	TRBV10-3	TRBJ2-2
ASSSPGDYDTQY	NA	TRBV7-8	TRBJ2-3
ASSDARSGETQY	NA	TRBV10-2	TRBJ2-5
ATRSGTQY	NA	TRBV5-8	TRBJ2-3
ASSPGGVGLLETQY	NA	TRBV11-2	TRBJ2-5
ASRPGVNTEAF	NA	TRBV6-5	TRBJ1-1
SVEAGTPYEQY	NA	TRBV29-1	TRBJ2-7
ASSLVVRDYEQY	once	TRBV7-3	TRBJ2-7
ASSPDRGGYSNQPQH	NA	TRBV19	TRBJ1-5
ASSRGPPDTQY	NA	TRBV6-4	TRBJ2-3
ASSSRQVGSAPLH	NA	TRBV18	TRBJ1-6
ASSPWDSNQPQH	NA	TRBV4-1	TRBJ1-5
ASSFRGQGGDGYT	NA	TRBV7-2	TRBJ1-2
ASSLRGSGYGYT	NA	TRBV7-8	TRBJ1-2
ASSLVGRSNTEAF	once	TRBV5-1	TRBJ1-1
ASSSGGPSTNEKLF	NA	TRBV7-3	TRBJ1-4
ASRPGGTGGETQY	NA	TRBV2	TRBJ2-5
ATKGPTTKETQY	once	TRBV2	TRBJ2-5
ASSVGGASTDTQY	NA	TRBV9	TRBJ2-3
ASSQDIGGLTDTQY	NA	TRBV4-1	TRBJ2-3
ASSSRLDGSNEQF	NA	TRBV7-7	TRBJ2-1
ASSLKQDAPSYEQY	NA	TRBV9	TRBJ2-7
ASSLGGNYGYT	NA	TRBV5-4	TRBJ1-2
ASGDRGYYGYT	once	TRBV27	TRBJ1-2
SAYADGYT	NA	TRBV20-1	TRBJ1-2